Presented here are 5 T cell receptor beta chains from one specimen sequenced in a study of T cell responses to AZD1222 COVID-19 vaccine. Clones were sequenced by immunoSEQ multiplex PCR, and TCRdb holds only the in-frame ones, with some missing. The data hold over 150,000 clones, with around nine tenths observed a single time. The source was peripheral blood, collected 28 days after the second AZD1222 dose. The source is an adult who received the AZD1222 COVID-19 vaccine.

The chain couples TRBV25-1 to TRBJ1-2; possibly TRBD1 for D (6 bases). This CDR3 comprises 15 residues. Germline CDR1 MGHDK, CDR2 SYGVNS. V lost 5 bases and J lost 7, with 20 bases in between. Here the CDR3 reads CASSPGGSLIGGYTF. DNA of the CDR3: TGTGCCAGCAGTCCTGGGGGCAGTCTCATCGGTGGCTACACCTTC.

Regarding this clone: The sample holds other DNA sequences that translate to the same CDR3. V is TRBV19 and J is TRBJ1-5, with 12 bases identical to TRBD1. V lost 1 base, J lost 3 bases, and 1 base stayed unmatched. There are 16 residues in the CDR3. From germline, CDR1 is LNHDA and CDR2 SQIVND (reference sequence). The CDR3 region is CASSIGDRGLNQPQHF. The CDR3 coding sequence is TGTGCCAGTAGTATAGGGGACAGGGGGCTCAATCAGCCCCAGCATTTT.

The chain employs TRBV9 and TRBJ1-2; D is undetermined. The V gene lost 0 bases and the J gene lost 1 base, with 4 bases spanning the gap. This CDR3 is built from 13 residues. The germline CDR1 and CDR2 sequences are SGDLS and YYNGEE. The CDR3 spells CASSVDDNYGYTF. As DNA, the CDR3 is TGTGCCAGCAGCGTAGACGATAACTATGGCTACACCTTC.

The chain recombines TRBV5-1 with TRBJ1-1; D gene uncertain. V was pared by 0 bases and J by 4 bases, with 10 bases between. Germline-derived CDR1 and CDR2 are SGHRS and YFSETQ. This CDR3 spans 14 amino acids. In DNA form, the CDR3 reads TGCGCCAGCAGCTTGGCTCGGCGAGGCACTGAAGCTTTCTTT. Translation: CASSLARRGTEAFF.

The chain carries TRBV6-6 and TRBJ2-2; D ambiguous. CDR1 MNHNY and CDR2 SVGAGI come from the germline V gene (reference sequence). The CDR3 is made up of 14 amino acids. V was cut by 2 bases and J by 8 bases, with 12 bases left in between. The CDR3 region is CASSYQSQAGELFF. DNA of the CDR3: TGTGCCAGCAGTTACCAATCCCAAGCTGGGGAGCTGTTTTTT.